The 21 T cell receptor beta chains below all came from one sample that was sequenced in a study of cytomegalovirus exposure and HLA in healthy donors. This PCR relied on a set of 60 Vbeta primers and 13 Jbeta primers. Sequencing used immunoSEQ multiplex PCR; TCRdb keeps in-frame clones, though not all of them. The table shows 150,000 to 200,000 clones, with around 83% occurring only once. Sequenced input: PBMCs. These receptors were obtained from a middle-aged woman in good health and CMV-seronegative.

The rearrangement joins TRBV10-1 to TRBJ1-6; 9 nucleotides match TRBD1. The ends lost 6 bases at V and 4 bases at J; junction bases unmatched: 7. CDR3 length: 16 residues. Per germline, CDR1 WNHNN and CDR2 SYGVQD (reference sequence). The CDR3 DNA reads TGCGCCAGCAGGAAGGGAGACAGGGGGTATAATTCACCCCTCCACTTT. Its protein is CASRKGDRGYNSPLHF.

This chain joins TRBV6-5 and TRBJ1-2, with unresolved D. Germline values: CDR1 MNHEY, CDR2 SVGAGI. With 0 bases removed from V and 8 bases from J, the gap between germline ends came to 10 bases. This CDR3 region has 13 residues. The CDR3 here is CASSYSRGQGYTF. CDR3 nucleotide sequence: TGTGCCAGCAGTTACTCAAGAGGGCAAGGCTACACCTTC.

The chain employs TRBV25-1 and TRBJ1-3; D not resolved. The germline CDR1 and CDR2 sequences are MGHDK and SYGVNS. The length of the CDR3 is 13 residues. V was cut by 6 bases and J by 2 bases, with 8 bases left in between. The DNA for the CDR3 is TGTGCCAGCAGCGGGAGAACTGGAAACACCATATATTTT. Translated: CASSGRTGNTIYF. The whole variable domain, filled in from reference TRBV25-1 and TRBJ1-3, reads EADIYQTPRYLVIGTGKKITLECSQTMGHDKMYWYQQDPGMELHLIHYSYGVNSTEKGDLSSESTVSRIRTEHFPLTLESARPSHTSQYLCASSGRTGNTIYFGEGSWLTVV.

V gene TRBV4-1 combines with J gene TRBJ2-3, with no clear D. Germline CDR1 reads MGHRA; CDR2 reads YSYEKL. V lost 0 bases and J 5 bases, leaving 12 bases between the germline ends. There are 15 residues in the CDR3. CDR3: CASSQDPSRRDTQYF. The CDR3, as DNA: TGCGCCAGCAGCCAAGATCCCAGTAGGAGAGATACGCAGTATTTT.

This clone was seen only a few times. The chain links TRBV6-5 to TRBJ2-7, with 7 positions matching TRBD1. V dropped 6 bases and J dropped 3; count of bases not matched to a gene: 11. The CDR3 contains 15 residues. Germline CDR1 and CDR2: MNHEY and SVGAGI. The DNA for the CDR3 is TGTGCCAGCAGCTTCTCCTGGGACAGCCTCTACGAGCAGTACGTC. Protein sequence: CASSFSWDSLYEQYV.

This chain joins TRBV30 and TRBJ1-1; D uncertain. V gave up 3 bases and J gave up 6 bases, with 8 bases separating them. CDR1 and CDR2 from the germline V gene are GTSNPN and SVGIG (reference sequence). The CDR3 is 11 amino acids. The CDR3 DNA reads as TGTGCCTGGAGAGAAGCCCCTGAAGCTTTCTTT. Translated: CAWREAPEAFF.

This clone showed up just a few times. The same CDR3 can be traced to other DNA sequences in this sample. The CDR3 is CASSSGQNTEAFF. CDR3 DNA: TGCGCCAGCAGCTCCGGACAGAACACTGAAGCTTTCTTT. The V and J genes are TRBV5-1 and TRBJ1-1, with D maybe TRBD1 (5 bases). The CDR3 is made up of 13 amino acids. The V gene lost 3 bases and the J gene lost 1 base, with 7 bases spanning the gap. Germline CDR1 SGHRS, CDR2 YFSETQ.

There are a few counts of this clone. Other DNA sequences in the same sample also yield this CDR3. V usage is TRBV10-3 and J usage is TRBJ1-1, with 7 nucleotides matching TRBD1. V lost 4 bases, J lost 2 bases, and 4 bases stayed unmatched. The CDR3 is 14 amino acids. Looked up from germline, CDR1 is ENHRY and CDR2 is SYGVKD. The CDR3 sequence is CAISGQGLNTEAFF. The CDR3 region has the DNA TGTGCCATCAGTGGACAGGGCCTAAACACTGAAGCTTTCTTT.

This clone was observed a few times. The chain is built from TRBV11-2 and TRBJ2-1; D call uncertain. Trimming left V 0 bases short and J 6 bases short, with 6 bases between. This CDR3 contains 13 residues. Germline CDR1 and CDR2: SGHAT and FQNNGV. As DNA, the CDR3 is TGTGCCAGCAGCTTAGAGGCTGCCAATGAGCAGTTCTTC. It codes for CASSLEAANEQFF.

The chain has TRBV5-4 and TRBJ2-1; 7 nucleotides align to TRBD2. Per germline, CDR1 SGHNT and CDR2 YYREEE (reference sequence). The CDR3 contains 16 residues. V lost 4 bases, J lost 0 bases, and 7 bases stayed unmatched. The CDR3 loop is CASSPRLAISYNEQFF. The DNA of the CDR3 is TGTGCCAGCAGCCCGCGACTAGCCATCTCCTACAATGAGCAGTTCTTC.

V and J are TRBV7-7 and TRBJ2-1; the match to TRBD2 covers 7 bases. J was trimmed by 7 bases and V by 0 bases; bases with no gene match: 6. Germline-derived CDR1 and CDR2 are SSHAT and FNYEAQ (reference sequence). The CDR3 runs 15 residues. The CDR3 DNA reads TGTGCCAGCAGCTTAGCGACTAGCTCGTGGAATGAGCAGTTCTTC. It specifies CASSLATSSWNEQFF.

V usage is TRBV11-3 and J usage is TRBJ2-1; D possibly corresponds to TRBD2 (5 bases). Trimming stripped 2 bases from V and 5 bases from J, with 10 bases between. The CDR3 has 14 amino acids. The germline CDR1 and CDR2 sequences are SGHNT and YENEEA. The chain's CDR3 is CASSLPGKNNEQFF. In nucleotides, the CDR3 is TGTGCCAGCAGCTTACCCGGGAAGAACAATGAGCAGTTCTTC.

The chain has TRBV7-2 and TRBJ2-1; D uncertain. The V and J ends lost 0 bases and 9 bases respectively, with 15 bases between them. The CDR3 loop spans 15 amino acids. In germline, CDR1 is SGHTA, CDR2 FQGNSA. The CDR3 loop reads CASSLALDIYFEQFF. CDR3 sequence (DNA): TGTGCCAGCAGCTTAGCGCTAGATATATATTTTGAGCAGTTCTTC.

V and J are TRBV5-1 and TRBJ2-2; a weak D match, TRBD1 (5 bases). Trimming shortened V by 3 bases and J by 3 bases, and 12 bases separated the two germline ends. Germline CDR1 is SGHRS and CDR2 is YFSETQ. This CDR3 region has 15 residues. This chain's CDR3 is CASSSGSTYTGELFF. The CDR3 DNA follows: TGCGCCAGCAGCTCAGGGTCTACCTACACCGGGGAGCTGTTTTTT.

The chain couples TRBV6-5 to TRBJ2-4; 8 bases match TRBD2. The CDR3 is made up of 15 amino acids. Germline CDR1 MNHEY, CDR2 SVGAGI. The V and J ends lost 6 bases and 3 bases, in that order; junction bases with no gene match: 7. CDR3 sequence reads: CASSREGYDKNIQYF. The CDR3, as DNA: TGTGCCAGCAGCCGGGAGGGCTATGACAAAAACATTCAGTACTTC.

The CDR3 protein is CASSQGPANYGYTF. DNA for the CDR3: TGCGCCAGCAGCCAGGGGCCAGCTAACTATGGCTACACCTTC. The rearrangement joins TRBV4-1 to TRBJ1-2; possibly TRBD1 for D (5 bases). The CDR3 contains 14 residues. Germline assignment: CDR1 MGHRA and CDR2 YSYEKL. Trimming shortened V by 3 bases and J by 0 bases, and 8 bases separated the two germline ends.

The J gene is TRBJ2-7, the V gene TRBV2; 9 bases are a match to TRBD2. V lost 6 bases to trimming and J lost 6 bases; unmatched junction nucleotides: 6. The CDR3 sequence is 13 residues long. The germline CDR1 and CDR2 sequences are SNHLY and FYNNEI. The DNA for the CDR3 is TGTGCCAGCAGGGATAGCGGGAGAAGCGAGCAGTACTTC. Translation: CASRDSGRSEQYF.

This clone was seen once. The chain combines TRBV7-8 with TRBJ2-1; TRBD2 matches 10 bases. V shed 5 bases, J shed 1 base, and the junction held 2 bases outside the gene matches. The CDR3 consists of 15 residues. The germline V gene has CDR1 SGHVS and CDR2 FQNEAQ. In DNA, the CDR3 is TGTGCCAGCAGCCCAGCGGGAGGGTCCTACAATGAGCAGTTCTTC. As protein: CASSPAGGSYNEQFF.

This chain connects TRBV11-3 to TRBJ2-3, with no clear D. Trimming took off 0 bases at V and 2 bases at J, with 9 bases between the two ends. Germline loops: CDR1 SGHNT, CDR2 YENEEA. The CDR3 has 15 amino acids. CDR3 sequence reads: CASSLDPVYTDTQYF. The CDR3 region has the DNA TGTGCCAGCAGCTTAGACCCGGTCTACACAGATACGCAGTATTTT.

The chain employs TRBV19 and TRBJ2-1, with 9 bases matching TRBD2. CDR3 length: 15 amino acids. The V and J ends lost 7 bases and 6 bases, in that order; junction bases with no gene match: 10. Germline CDR1 is LNHDA and CDR2 is SQIVND (reference sequence). As DNA, the CDR3 is TGTGCCAGTACCTTTAGCGGGAGCTACTCCAATGAGCAGTTCTTC. This translates into CASTFSGSYSNEQFF.

V gene TRBV18 combines with J gene TRBJ1-1, with D possibly matching TRBD1 (6 bases). Trimming took off 8 bases at V and 7 bases at J, with 20 bases between the two ends. The CDR3 is 14 residues long. Per germline, CDR1 KGHSH and CDR2 LQKENI. CDR3 sequence (DNA): TGTGCCAGCACCGTTAAGCGGGACACCTTTGAAGCTTTCTTT. Its protein product is CASTVKRDTFEAFF.